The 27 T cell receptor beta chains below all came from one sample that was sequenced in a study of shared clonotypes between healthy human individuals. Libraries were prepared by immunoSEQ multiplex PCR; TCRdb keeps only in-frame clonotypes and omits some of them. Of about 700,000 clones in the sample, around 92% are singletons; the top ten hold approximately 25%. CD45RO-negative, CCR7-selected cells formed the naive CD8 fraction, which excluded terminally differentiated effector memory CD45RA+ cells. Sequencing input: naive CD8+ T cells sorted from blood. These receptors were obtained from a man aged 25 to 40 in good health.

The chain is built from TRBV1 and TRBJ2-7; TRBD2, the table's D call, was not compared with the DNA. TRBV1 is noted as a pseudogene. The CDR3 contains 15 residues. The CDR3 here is CTSSQDSGSGHEQYF. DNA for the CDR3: TGCACCAGCAGCCAGGATAGCGGGAGTGGGCACGAGCAGTACTTC.

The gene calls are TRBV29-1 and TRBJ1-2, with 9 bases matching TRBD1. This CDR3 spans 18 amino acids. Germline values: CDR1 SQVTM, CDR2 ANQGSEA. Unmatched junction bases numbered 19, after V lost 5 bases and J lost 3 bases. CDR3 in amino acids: CSVFLRDRVLEGDYGYTF. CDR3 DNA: TGCAGCGTTTTTCTACGGGACAGGGTGCTGGAGGGTGACTATGGCTACACCTTC.

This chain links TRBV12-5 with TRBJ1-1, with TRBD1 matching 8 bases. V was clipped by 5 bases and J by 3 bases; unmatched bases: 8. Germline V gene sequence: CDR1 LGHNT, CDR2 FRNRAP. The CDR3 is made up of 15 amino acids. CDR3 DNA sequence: TGTGCTAGTGGTGATAACAGGGGGGAGGACACTGAAGCTTTCTTT. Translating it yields CASGDNRGEDTEAFF.

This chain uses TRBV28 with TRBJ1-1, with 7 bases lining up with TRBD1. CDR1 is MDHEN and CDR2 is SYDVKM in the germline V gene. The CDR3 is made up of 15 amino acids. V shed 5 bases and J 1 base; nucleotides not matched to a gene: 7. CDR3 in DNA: TGTGCCAGCAGTCCCCGGACAGGCGGGAACACTGAAGCTTTCTTT. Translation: CASSPRTGGNTEAFF.

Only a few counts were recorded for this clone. Written as DNA, the CDR3 is TGCGCCAGCAGTGAGGGGCTAGCGGGGTACGAGCAGTACTTC. Translated, it gives CASSEGLAGYEQYF. V is TRBV10-1 and J is TRBJ2-7; 9 nucleotides align to TRBD2. The ends lost 2 bases at V and 4 bases at J; junction bases unmatched: 3. The CDR3 has 14 amino acids. Germline CDR1 WNHNN, CDR2 SYGVQD (reference sequence).

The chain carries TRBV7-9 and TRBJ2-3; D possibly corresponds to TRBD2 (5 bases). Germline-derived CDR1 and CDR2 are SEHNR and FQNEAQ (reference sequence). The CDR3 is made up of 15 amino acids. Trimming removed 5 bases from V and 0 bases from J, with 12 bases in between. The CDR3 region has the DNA TGTGCCAGCAGCCCGAATTGGGAGAGCACAGATACGCAGTATTTT. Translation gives CASSPNWESTDTQYF.

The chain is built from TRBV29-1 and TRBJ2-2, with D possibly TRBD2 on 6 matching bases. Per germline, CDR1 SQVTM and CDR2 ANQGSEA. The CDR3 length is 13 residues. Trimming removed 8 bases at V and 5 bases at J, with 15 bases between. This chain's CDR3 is CSIYGGMTGELFF. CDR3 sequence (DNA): TGCAGCATCTACGGCGGGATGACCGGGGAGCTGTTTTTT.

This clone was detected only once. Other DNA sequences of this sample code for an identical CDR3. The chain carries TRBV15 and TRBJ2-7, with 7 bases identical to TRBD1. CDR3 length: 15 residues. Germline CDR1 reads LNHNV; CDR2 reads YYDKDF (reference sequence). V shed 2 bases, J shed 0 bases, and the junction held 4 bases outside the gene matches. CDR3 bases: TGTGCCACCAGCAGACCTAGACAGGGCTCCTACGAGCAGTACTTC. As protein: CATSRPRQGSYEQYF.

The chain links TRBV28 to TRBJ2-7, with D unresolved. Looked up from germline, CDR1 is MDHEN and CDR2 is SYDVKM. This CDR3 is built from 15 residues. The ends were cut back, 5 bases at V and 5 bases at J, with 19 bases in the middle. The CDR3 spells CASSALGPDPDEQYF. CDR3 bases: TGTGCCAGCAGTGCCCTGGGCCCCGACCCTGACGAGCAGTACTTC.

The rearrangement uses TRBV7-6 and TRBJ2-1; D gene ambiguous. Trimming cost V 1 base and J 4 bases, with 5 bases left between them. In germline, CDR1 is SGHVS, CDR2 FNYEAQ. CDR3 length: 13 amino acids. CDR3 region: CASSLEDYNEQFF. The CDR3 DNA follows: TGTGCCAGCAGCTTAGAGGATTACAATGAGCAGTTCTTC.

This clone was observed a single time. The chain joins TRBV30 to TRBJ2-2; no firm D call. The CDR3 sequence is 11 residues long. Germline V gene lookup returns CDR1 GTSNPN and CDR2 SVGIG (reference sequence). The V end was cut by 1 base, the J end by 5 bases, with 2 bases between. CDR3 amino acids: CAWSGTGELFF. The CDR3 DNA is TGTGCCTGGAGTGGGACCGGGGAGCTGTTTTTT. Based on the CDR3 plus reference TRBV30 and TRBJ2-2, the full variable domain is SQTIHQWPATLVQPVGSPLSLECTVEGTSNPNLYWYRQAAGRGLQLLFYSVGIGQISSEVPQNLSASRPQDRQFILSSKKLLLSDSGFYLCAWSGTGELFFGEGSRLTVL.

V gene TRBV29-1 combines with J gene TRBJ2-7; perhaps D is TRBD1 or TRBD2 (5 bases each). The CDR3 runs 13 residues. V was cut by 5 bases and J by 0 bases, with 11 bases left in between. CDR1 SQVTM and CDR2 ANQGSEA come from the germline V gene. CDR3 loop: CSVTPGSSYEQYF. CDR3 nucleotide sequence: TGCAGCGTTACTCCAGGGAGCTCCTACGAGCAGTACTTC.

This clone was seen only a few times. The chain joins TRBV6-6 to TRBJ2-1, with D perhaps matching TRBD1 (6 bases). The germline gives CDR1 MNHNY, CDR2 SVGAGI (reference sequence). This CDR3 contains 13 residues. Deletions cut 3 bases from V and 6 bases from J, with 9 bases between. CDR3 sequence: CASSYGGLNEQFF. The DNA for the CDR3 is TGTGCCAGCAGTTATGGGGGCCTCAATGAGCAGTTCTTC.

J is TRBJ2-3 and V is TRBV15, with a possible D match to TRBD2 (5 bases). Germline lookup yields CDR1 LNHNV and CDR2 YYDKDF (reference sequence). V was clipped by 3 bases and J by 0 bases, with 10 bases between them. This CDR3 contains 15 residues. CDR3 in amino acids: CATSRERASTDTQYF. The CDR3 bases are TGTGCCACCAGCAGGGAGAGGGCTAGCACAGATACGCAGTATTTT.

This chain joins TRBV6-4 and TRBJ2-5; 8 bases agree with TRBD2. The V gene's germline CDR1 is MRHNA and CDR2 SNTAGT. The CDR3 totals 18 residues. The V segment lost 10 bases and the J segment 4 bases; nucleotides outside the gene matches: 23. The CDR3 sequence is CANLPESGSVANTETQYF. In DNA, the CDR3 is TGTGCCAACCTTCCCGAAAGCGGGAGCGTAGCAAATACAGAGACCCAGTACTTC.

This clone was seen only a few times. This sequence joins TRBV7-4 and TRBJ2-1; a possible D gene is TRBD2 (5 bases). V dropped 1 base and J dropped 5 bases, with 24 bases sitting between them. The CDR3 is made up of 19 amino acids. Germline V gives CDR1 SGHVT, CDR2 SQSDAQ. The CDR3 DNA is TGTGCCAGCAGCTTAGGGCCGCCGGGGATCTGCCCAGGCAACAATGAGCAGTTCTTC. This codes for CASSLGPPGICPGNNEQFF.

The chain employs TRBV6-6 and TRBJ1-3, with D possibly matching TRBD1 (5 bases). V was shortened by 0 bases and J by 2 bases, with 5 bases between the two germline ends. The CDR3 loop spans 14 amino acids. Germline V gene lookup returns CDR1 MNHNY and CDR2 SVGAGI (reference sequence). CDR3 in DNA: TGTGCCAGCAGTTACTCCAGGGCTGGAAACACCATATATTTT. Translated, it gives CASSYSRAGNTIYF.

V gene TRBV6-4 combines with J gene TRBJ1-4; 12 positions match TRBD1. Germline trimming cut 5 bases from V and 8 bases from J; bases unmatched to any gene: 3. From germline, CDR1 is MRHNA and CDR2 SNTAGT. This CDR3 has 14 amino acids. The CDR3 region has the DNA TGTGCCAGCAGTCCCGGGACAGGGGGCGAAAAACTGTTTTTT. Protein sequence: CASSPGTGGEKLFF.

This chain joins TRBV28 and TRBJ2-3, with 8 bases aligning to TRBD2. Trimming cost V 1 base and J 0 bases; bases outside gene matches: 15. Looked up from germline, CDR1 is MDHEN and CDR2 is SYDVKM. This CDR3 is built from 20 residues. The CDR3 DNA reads TGTGCCAGCAGTTTATTTGGTGGTATCTTAGCGGGACGGAGCACAGATACGCAGTATTTT. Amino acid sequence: CASSLFGGILAGRSTDTQYF.

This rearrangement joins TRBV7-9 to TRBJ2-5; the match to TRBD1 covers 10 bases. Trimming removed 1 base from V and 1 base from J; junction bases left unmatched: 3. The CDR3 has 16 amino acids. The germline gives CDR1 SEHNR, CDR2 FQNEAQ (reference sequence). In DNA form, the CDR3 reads TGTGCCAGCAGCTTAGAGGGACAGGGGATCCAAGAGACCCAGTACTTC. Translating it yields CASSLEGQGIQETQYF.

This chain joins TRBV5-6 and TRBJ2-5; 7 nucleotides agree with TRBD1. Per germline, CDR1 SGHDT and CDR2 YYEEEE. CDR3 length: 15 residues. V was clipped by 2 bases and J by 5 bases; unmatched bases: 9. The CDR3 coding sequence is TGTGCCAGCAGCTTTCAGGTGACAGGGCACGAGACCCAGTACTTC. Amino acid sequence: CASSFQVTGHETQYF.

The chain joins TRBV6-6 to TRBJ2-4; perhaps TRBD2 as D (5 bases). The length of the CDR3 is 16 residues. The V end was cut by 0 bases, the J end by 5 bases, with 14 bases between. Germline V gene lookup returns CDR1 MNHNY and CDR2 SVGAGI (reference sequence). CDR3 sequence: CASSYSSLGDQNIQYF. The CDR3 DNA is TGTGCCAGCAGTTACTCCTCGTTGGGAGACCAAAACATTCAGTACTTC.

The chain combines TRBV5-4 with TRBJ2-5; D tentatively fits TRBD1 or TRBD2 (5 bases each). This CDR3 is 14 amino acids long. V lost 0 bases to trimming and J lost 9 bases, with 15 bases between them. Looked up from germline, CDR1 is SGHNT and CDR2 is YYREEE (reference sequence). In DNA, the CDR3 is TGTGCCAGCAGCTTGGCCGGGGCACTGGAGGCCCAGTACTTC. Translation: CASSLAGALEAQYF.

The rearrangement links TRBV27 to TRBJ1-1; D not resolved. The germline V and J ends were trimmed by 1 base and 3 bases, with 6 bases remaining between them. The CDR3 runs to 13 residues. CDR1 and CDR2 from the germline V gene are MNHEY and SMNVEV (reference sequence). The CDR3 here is CASSLFGDTEAFF. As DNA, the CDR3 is TGTGCCAGCAGTTTATTCGGGGACACTGAAGCTTTCTTT.

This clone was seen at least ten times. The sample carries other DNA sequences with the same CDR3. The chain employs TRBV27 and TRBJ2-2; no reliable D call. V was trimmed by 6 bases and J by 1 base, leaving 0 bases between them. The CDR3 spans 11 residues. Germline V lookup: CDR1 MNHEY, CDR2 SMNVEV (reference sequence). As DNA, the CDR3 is TGTGCCAGCAGGAACACCGGGGAGCTGTTTTTT. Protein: CASRNTGELFF.

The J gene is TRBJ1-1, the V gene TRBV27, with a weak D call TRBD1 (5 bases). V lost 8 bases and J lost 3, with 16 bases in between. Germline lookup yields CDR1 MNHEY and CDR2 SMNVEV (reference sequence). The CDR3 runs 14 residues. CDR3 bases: TGTGCCAGCGTCAAACTGTCGGGGGACACTGAAGCTTTCTTT. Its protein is CASVKLSGDTEAFF.

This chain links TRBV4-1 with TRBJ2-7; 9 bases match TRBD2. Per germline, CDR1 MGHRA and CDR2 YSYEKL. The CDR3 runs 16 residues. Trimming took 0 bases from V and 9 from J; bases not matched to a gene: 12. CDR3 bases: TGCGCCAGCAGCCAAGAAATATTTAGCGGGAGAGAGGTGCAGTACTTC. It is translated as CASSQEIFSGREVQYF.